The clone carrying this T cell receptor (beta chain) appeared once. The target antigen is unknown. This entry belongs to a study of chemoradiotherapy in HPV16-positive cancers. For the study at large: Candidate HPV-specific T-cell clones and common TCR motifs came from functional assays in two HPV16-positive patients. Study outcomes and limitations: Non-HPV-specific T cells did not expand in tumors during treatment, whereas candidate HPV-specific clones and E7-related motifs did. HPV-responsive T-cell expansion during chemoradiotherapy was linked to improved recurrence-free survival in HPV16-positive patients.

Samples were taken several times over chemoradiotherapy. Produced via immunoSEQ multiplex PCR; TCRdb's table is partial and in-frame only. This table holds more than 20,000 clones, roughly 86% found once. This CDR3 region has 12 residues. Looked up from germline, CDR1 is LNHDA and CDR2 is SQIVND (reference sequence). V was trimmed by 0 bases and J by 8 bases, leaving 5 bases between them. J is TRBJ2-1 and V is TRBV19; D remains ambiguous. The TCR sequence derives from a human donor with HPV-associated anogenital cancer. The source was blood, collected from a patient who underwent chemoradiotherapy. This CDR3 is CASSIDSYEQFF. The CDR3 nucleotides are TGTGCCAGTAGTATAGACTCCTATGAGCAGTTCTTC.